This T cell receptor beta chain was captured by sequencing in a study of T-cell reconstitution after alpha-beta-depleted transplantation in children (dated by TCRdb to the mid-2010s). Background on the whole study: Using TCR repertoire profiling, the study followed T-cell immune reconstitution in a quantitative way in children after TCRalphabeta/CD19-depleted allogeneic hematopoietic cell transplantation.

The library was obtained by PCR. Sequencing took place on an Illumina HiSeq 2500. TCR libraries were prepared with molecular barcoding, using unique molecular identifiers to normalize TCRbeta repertoire quantification. TCRdb trimmed public reads at Q25 via fastp, called clones via MiXCR and kept in-frame beta chains. Rows with one shared CDR3 protein collapse into an entry with the most common genes and DNA. This sample has some 590,000 distinct CDR3 sequences in its table, and about 10% of those were observed once. Of the sample, 4% to 5% is held by the ten largest clones. This clonotype was seen repeatedly, ten times or more. Its antigen is unknown. No much larger clonotype is one base removed from it; base qualities were not supplied. Trimming takes 6 bases from V and 6 bases from J, and the germline ends sit 17 bases apart. Via the germline V gene (reference sequence), CDR1 is DFQATT and CDR2 SNEGSKA. The cysteine opens and the phenylalanine closes a CDR3 of 13 amino acids. Of all the DNA, just the CDR3 is kept, 39 bases in frame from base 1.

The sequencing used PBMCs from the stem cell graft donor, collected from the stem cell graft. This sequence uses TRBV20-1 and TRBJ1-2, with TRBD1 as a weak D call on 5 bases. The clonotype comes from a human donor who donated a stem cell graft to a child with acute myeloid leukemia. The DNA is as follows: TGCAGTGCCCTTCGCAGGGTTATCGATGGCTACACCTTC. The resulting protein is CSALRRVIDGYTF.